The present T cell receptor (beta chain) was sequenced within a study of shared clonotypes between healthy human individuals. Study details: Donors consisted of a couple of women and a few men between 18 and 49.

The sorted-subset replicate PCRs were given 200 ng DNA, which is 25,000 to 35,000 T cell genomes. Study processing details: With immunoSEQ giving junction-only sequences and no quality scores, filtering differed. The assay was immunoSEQ multiplex PCR, and TCRdb's table has in-frame clones only and misses some. For V, J and clone size, that table is used; D and trimming come from the DNA. The sample consists of over a million clones, 78% of them appearing once. V lost 0 bases to trimming and J lost 8 bases, with 5 bases between them. CDR3 length: 11 residues. Germline-derived CDR1 and CDR2 are SGHDT and YYEEEE.

The TCR comes from a man between 18 and 29 years old in good health. Some clones in this sample may be carry-over from other donors' samples. The chain combines TRBV5-6 with TRBJ1-1; D unresolved. The sequencing input was memory CD4+ T cells from PBMCs. Subset in this sample: CD45RA-negative fraction. The CDR3: CASSLVGEAFF. CDR3 coding DNA: TGTGCCAGCAGCTTGGTCGGGGAAGCTTTCTTT.